A selection of T cell receptor beta chains follows, all from one sample in a study of blood T cell repertoires in COVID-19. Libraries were prepared by immunoSEQ multiplex PCR; TCRdb keeps only in-frame clonotypes and omits some of them. The sample contains about 280,000 clones, about four fifths of which appear only once. Specimen: peripheral blood. These receptors all come from a woman aged 50 to 65 who had recovered from COVID-19. CDR3s include the opening cysteine and the closing phenylalanine or tryptophan. Each record gives: D gene, J gene, V gene, clone size, CDR3 protein, CDR3 DNA. The D gene is left open where the match is weak. Part of the rows lack a size; the others show once, few, many or a class for expanded clones.

d_call: .; j_call: TRBJ2-5; v_call: TRBV28; clone_size: .; cdr3_aa: CASSPAGPFQETQYF; cdr3_nt: TGTGCCAGCAGTCCCGCGGGTCCGTTCCAAGAGACCCAGTACTTC
d_call: .; j_call: TRBJ1-6; v_call: TRBV28; clone_size: once; cdr3_aa: CASSFLGTGNNSPLHF; cdr3_nt: TGTGCCAGCAGTTTTTTGGGCACAGGGAATAATTCACCCCTCCACTTT
d_call: .; j_call: TRBJ2-1; v_call: TRBV30; clone_size: .; cdr3_aa: CAWRSGNNEQFF; cdr3_nt: TGTGCCTGGAGGAGCGGAAACAATGAGCAGTTCTTC
d_call: .; j_call: TRBJ1-1; v_call: TRBV11-3; clone_size: .; cdr3_aa: CASSQQENTEAFF; cdr3_nt: TGTGCCAGCAGCCAACAGGAGAACACTGAAGCTTTCTTT
d_call: .; j_call: TRBJ1-2; v_call: TRBV14; clone_size: .; cdr3_aa: CASSQTGLWGGYTF; cdr3_nt: TGTGCCAGCAGCCAGACGGGACTTTGGGGCGGCTACACCTTC
d_call: TRBD1; j_call: TRBJ1-1; v_call: TRBV19; clone_size: once; cdr3_aa: CATQGARNTEAFF; cdr3_nt: TGTGCCACCCAGGGGGCGCGGAACACTGAAGCTTTCTTT
d_call: TRBD2; j_call: TRBJ2-1; v_call: TRBV5-1; clone_size: .; cdr3_aa: CASSLEASGSYNEQFF; cdr3_nt: TGCGCCAGCAGCTTGGAGGCTAGCGGCTCCTACAATGAGCAGTTCTTC
d_call: .; j_call: TRBJ2-3; v_call: TRBV18; clone_size: .; cdr3_aa: CASSPPKQATTDTQYF; cdr3_nt: TGTGCCAGCTCACCACCTAAACAGGCGACTACAGATACGCAGTATTTT
d_call: TRBD2; j_call: TRBJ2-3; v_call: TRBV7-3; clone_size: .; cdr3_aa: CASSLIASGRVTTDTQYF; cdr3_nt: TGTGCCAGCAGCTTAATCGCTAGCGGGAGGGTTACCACAGATACGCAGTATTTT
d_call: .; j_call: TRBJ2-3; v_call: TRBV19; clone_size: .; cdr3_aa: CASSIIRSDTQYF; cdr3_nt: TGTGCCAGTAGTATTATTCGGTCAGATACGCAGTATTTT
d_call: .; j_call: TRBJ2-7; v_call: TRBV5-6; clone_size: .; cdr3_aa: CASSLVQGRGNEQYF; cdr3_nt: TGTGCCAGCAGCTTGGTCCAGGGCCGGGGGAACGAGCAGTACTTC
d_call: .; j_call: TRBJ2-3; v_call: TRBV20-1; clone_size: .; cdr3_aa: CSASRQGWAGDTQYF; cdr3_nt: TGCAGTGCTAGTCGCCAGGGCTGGGCTGGGGATACGCAGTATTTT
d_call: TRBD2; j_call: TRBJ2-3; v_call: TRBV27; clone_size: .; cdr3_aa: CASSPTLAEITDTQYF; cdr3_nt: TGTGCCAGCAGCCCAACTCTAGCGGAGATCACAGATACGCAGTATTTT
d_call: TRBD1; j_call: TRBJ2-7; v_call: TRBV14; clone_size: .; cdr3_aa: CASSQSRGYYEQYF; cdr3_nt: TGTGCCAGCAGCCAAAGCAGGGGGTACTACGAGCAGTACTTC
d_call: TRBD1; j_call: TRBJ2-5; v_call: TRBV6-5; clone_size: .; cdr3_aa: CASSPYRGETQYF; cdr3_nt: TGTGCCAGCAGTCCTTACAGGGGAGAGACCCAGTACTTC
d_call: .; j_call: TRBJ1-2; v_call: TRBV19; clone_size: .; cdr3_aa: CASRDTGNGYTF; cdr3_nt: TGTGCCAGTAGAGATACAGGGAATGGCTACACCTTC
d_call: TRBD1; j_call: TRBJ2-3; v_call: TRBV7-3; clone_size: .; cdr3_aa: CASSPTGPYTDTQYF; cdr3_nt: TGTGCCAGCAGCCCGACAGGGCCATACACAGATACGCAGTATTTT